This entry is about one T cell receptor beta chain. What it binds is not known. TCRdb fed the reads into MiXCR, producing one record per CDR3 protein. Altogether about 890,000 distinct CDR3 sequences are present, roughly a third being singletons, with the ten largest covering roughly 13%. These data come from a study of T cell repertoires in cytomegalovirus infection. As for the study in general: TCR beta signatures that were public indicated CMV infection and matching HLA type. Study observations and caveats: Predominance within the ex vivo response was attributable to HLA-C-restricted CMV-specific TCR beta clonotypes.

Looked up from germline, CDR1 is MRHNA and CDR2 is SNTAGT. The CDR3 is 13 amino acids. Unmatched junction bases numbered 3, after V lost 1 base and J lost 8 bases. The sequence was obtained from a human donor in good health (CMV status not recorded). Some clones in this sample may be carry-over from other donors' samples. This chain joins TRBV6-4 and TRBJ1-2, with 8 nucleotides matching TRBD1. Specimen: cultured CD8+ T cells from PBMCs, collected from culture after CMV antigen stimulation. The CDR3 is CASSDFDRGGYTF. The CDR3 coding sequence is TGTGCCAGCAGTGACTTCGACAGGGGAGGCTACACCTTC.